These T cell receptor beta chains were read from a single sample in a study of shared clonotypes between healthy human individuals. TCRdb keeps only in-frame clones here, not all; method: immunoSEQ multiplex PCR. The profile shows fewer than 3 million clones, about 90% of them singletons. The sequenced sample was naive CD4+ T cells from PBMCs. The receptors derive from a man aged 18 to 30 in good health. Some clones in this sample may be carry-over from other donors' samples. Each CDR3 is given without its conserved first and last residue. Each record gives: V gene, J gene, CDR3 protein.

TRBV11-3	TRBJ2-5	ASSSGTGTATQETQY
TRBV9	TRBJ2-3	ASSVGTGGADTQY
TRBV10-1	TRBJ2-1	ASSDAGTAGEQF
TRBV6-5	TRBJ1-2	ASRDSYGYT
TRBV15	TRBJ1-1	ATSRGSSGDRGTEAF
TRBV7-3	TRBJ1-1	ASSPRGLGSNTEAF
TRBV29-1	TRBJ2-3	SVHRQGHTDTQY
TRBV7-9	NA	ASSSVFRGQGYEQY
TRBV4-1	TRBJ1-2	ASSQGDSRDGYT
TRBV10-3	TRBJ1-5	AIRPGTGTFEPQH
TRBV5-8	TRBJ2-1	ASSLGLAVGNEQF
TRBV19	TRBJ2-2	ASIARGARVPVPNTGELF
TRBV28	TRBJ2-7	ASSFLGGAKYEQY
TRBV28	TRBJ1-1	ASNTGQGARTPY
TRBV29-1	TRBJ2-1	SVGRTGTASNEQF
TRBV7-2	TRBJ1-1	ASSLYGPIEAF
TRBV28	TRBJ2-1	ASSLTTGGPYNEQF
TRBV2	TRBJ2-7	ASSPDTIYEQY